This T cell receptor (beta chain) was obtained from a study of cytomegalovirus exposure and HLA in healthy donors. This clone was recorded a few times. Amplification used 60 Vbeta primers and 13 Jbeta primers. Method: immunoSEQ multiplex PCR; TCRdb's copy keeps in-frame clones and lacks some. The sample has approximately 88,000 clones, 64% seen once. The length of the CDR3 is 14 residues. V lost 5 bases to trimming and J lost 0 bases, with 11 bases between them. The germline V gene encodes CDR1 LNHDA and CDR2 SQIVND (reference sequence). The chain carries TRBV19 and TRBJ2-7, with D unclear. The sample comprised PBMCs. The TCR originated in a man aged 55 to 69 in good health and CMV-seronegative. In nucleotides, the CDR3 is TGTGCCAGTAGTGCCCACCGGAGCTCCTACGAGCAGTACTTC. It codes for CASSAHRSSYEQYF.